This TCR beta chain was obtained from a study of PD-1 blockade in mismatch repair-deficient tumors. The junction had 8 bases not matched to a gene; V was cut back by 1 base and J by 8 bases. Germline assignment: CDR1 SGHTA and CDR2 FQGNSA. The CDR3 is 16 residues long. The table came from immunoSEQ multiplex PCR; TCRdb's copy has only in-frame clones and leaves some out. The table includes just under 65,000 clones, approximately 89% detected once. On this clone itself: The same CDR3 also results from other DNA sequences found in this sample.

The specimen comprised peripheral blood, sampled 52 weeks after starting pembrolizumab. This sequence originates from an adult with mismatch repair-deficient cancer. This chain uses TRBV7-2 with TRBJ2-1, with 10 bases that match TRBD2. CDR3 sequence: CASSLVGLAGVDEQFF. CDR3 in DNA: TGTGCCAGCAGCTTAGTTGGGCTAGCGGGAGTCGATGAGCAGTTCTTC.